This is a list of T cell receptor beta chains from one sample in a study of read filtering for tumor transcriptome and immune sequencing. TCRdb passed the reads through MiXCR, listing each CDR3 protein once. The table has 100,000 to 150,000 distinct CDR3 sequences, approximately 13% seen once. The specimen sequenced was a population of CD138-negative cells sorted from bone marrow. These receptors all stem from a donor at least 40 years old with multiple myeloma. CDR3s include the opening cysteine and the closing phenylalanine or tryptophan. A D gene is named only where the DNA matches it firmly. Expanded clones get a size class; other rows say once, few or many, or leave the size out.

TGTGCCAGCAGTTTCGGTCACCTCACACCTTCGAACACTGAAGCTTTCTTT	CASSFGHLTPSNTEAFF	many	TRBJ1-1	TRBV28	.
TGCAGTGCTAGCGGACACCGCGAAGAGACCCAGTACTTC	CSASGHREETQYF	many	TRBJ2-5	TRBV20-1	.
TGCGCCAGCAGCTTGGCCAGAGACACAGATACGCAGTATTTT	CASSLARDTDTQYF	few	TRBJ2-3	TRBV5-1	.
TGTGCCAGCTCTTTGGTGATCCTCTGGGGGCACACCGGGGAGCTGTTTTTT	CASSLVILWGHTGELFF	many	TRBJ2-2	TRBV6-1	.
TGTGCCAGCACTGGGACAGGGGACGCCGGGGAGCTGTTTTTT	CASTGTGDAGELFF	many	TRBJ2-2	TRBV2	TRBD1
TGTGCCAGTAGGCGGACTAGCGGGAGCTACGAGCAGTACTTC	CASRRTSGSYEQYF	many	TRBJ2-7	TRBV19	TRBD2
TGTGCCAGCAGTGAAGAGGCCCACAGCTGGGGGACTGAAGCTTTCTTT	CASSEEAHSWGTEAFF	many	TRBJ1-1	TRBV2	.
TGCGCCAGCAGCCAAGTGGCACAGGGGTACAATGAGCAGTTCTTC	CASSQVAQGYNEQFF	many	TRBJ2-1	TRBV4-1	TRBD1
TGCAGTGCGGCGCTCGGGCCCTCAGAGACCCAGTACTTC	CSAALGPSETQYF	.	TRBJ2-5	TRBV20-1	.
TGTGCCAGCAGACAGGGGGTCGATGAGCAGTTCTTC	CASRQGVDEQFF	many	TRBJ2-1	TRBV12-3/TRBV12-4	TRBD1
TGCAGTGCTAGAGATCGGGTAGTAAATGAGCAGTTCTTC	CSARDRVVNEQFF	.	TRBJ2-1	TRBV20-1	.
TGTGCCAGCATGAGGACAGCAAACACTGAAGCTATCTTT	CASMRTANTEAIF	.	TRBJ1-1	TRBV11-2	.
TGTGCCATCGGTGGCCTAGCGTCAGATACGCAGTATTTT	CAIGGLASDTQYF	many	TRBJ2-3	TRBV10-3	.
TGTGCCAGCAGTTTATCCCTGAGGACGGTAAACACTGAAGCTTTCTTT	CASSLSLRTVNTEAFF	few	TRBJ1-1	TRBV28	.
TGTGCCAGCAGCACAGGACTAGCGGGGAACACCGGGGAGCTGTTTTTT	CASSTGLAGNTGELFF	many	TRBJ2-2	TRBV7-2	TRBD2
TGCAGTGCTGAGGGGGGACCAACCTACGAGCAGTACTTC	CSAEGGPTYEQYF	.	TRBJ2-7	TRBV20-1	.
TGTGCCAGCAGCTTAGGTCCAGCGGGGGATGAACGAAATGAGCAGTTCTTC	CASSLGPAGDERNEQFF	many	TRBJ2-1	TRBV13	TRBD2
TGCAGTGCTAGGCGGACTAGCGGGAGTCCCCGGTCGACTGTCGAAGGGGAGACCCAGTACTTC	CSARRTSGSPRSTVEGETQYF	many	TRBJ2-5	TRBV20-1	TRBD2
TGTGCCAGCTCGCTGACTAGCGGGAGGTTGCCAGATACGCAGTATTTT	CASSLTSGRLPDTQYF	few	TRBJ2-3	TRBV18	TRBD2
TGTGCCAGCAGTACGGGGCTAGCGGAAGAGACCCAGTACTTC	CASSTGLAEETQYF	many	TRBJ2-5	TRBV7-9	TRBD2
TGTGCCAGCAGTCCTCGGACAGGGTCTGGGGGTGAAGCTTTCTTT	CASSPRTGSGGEAFF	.	TRBJ1-1	TRBV2	TRBD1
TGTGCCAGCAACCCCCAAGGCAGGGCGAACACTGAAGCTTTCTTT	CASNPQGRANTEAFF	few	TRBJ1-1	TRBV6-2/TRBV6-3	.
TGCAGTGCTAGAGATTTCGGGGCAGGCTCCTACGAGCAGTACTTC	CSARDFGAGSYEQYF	many	TRBJ2-7	TRBV20-1	.
TGCAGTGCTCGGGTTGGGCTACTGAACACTGAAGCTTTCTTT	CSARVGLLNTEAFF	many	TRBJ1-1	TRBV20-1	.
TGTGCCAGCAGTTCCCCGATGGGACAGGGGAGCGGGGCCAACGTCCTGACTTTC	CASSSPMGQGSGANVLTF	many	TRBJ2-6	TRBV12-3/TRBV12-4	TRBD1
TGTGCCAGCAGTCCCCCCGTAGCGGGAGGGGCCAAAAACATTCAGTACTTC	CASSPPVAGGAKNIQYF	many	TRBJ2-4	TRBV28	TRBD2
TGTGCCAGCAGTCGAGATGGCACCGGGGAGCTGTTTTTT	CASSRDGTGELFF	few	TRBJ2-2	TRBV5-4	.
TGCAGCGTGGGGGGCGGGGGTCAAGAGACCCAGTACTTC	CSVGGGGQETQYF	many	TRBJ2-5	TRBV29-1	.
TGTGCCGGGTCCGGGACAGGGGCGGCCCAAGAGACCCAGTACTTC	CAGSGTGAAQETQYF	.	TRBJ2-5	TRBV7-9	TRBD1
TGTGCCAGCACCGTGACTCCGGGACTAGCGGCAGATACGCAGTATTTT	CASTVTPGLAADTQYF	many	TRBJ2-3	TRBV2	TRBD2
TGCGCCAGCAGCTTGGTTTTGGAGATCGGGACCGGGGAGCTGTTTTTT	CASSLVLEIGTGELFF	.	TRBJ2-2	TRBV5-1	.
TGCAGCGTTGAAGTCTGGGCAGGGTTGAATGAGCAGTTCTTC	CSVEVWAGLNEQFF	many	TRBJ2-1	TRBV29-1	.